This TCR beta chain was documented in a study of blood T cell repertoires in COVID-19. Turning to the study itself: The study drew acute and convalescent COVID-19 samples from the United States, Italy and Spain. PBMCs, B-cell-depleted T cells, or T cells provided the cDNA or gDNA that made up the material.

Original methodology: Scientists estimated how many nucleated cells there were by amplifying reference gene primers. Profiled with immunoSEQ multiplex PCR; TCRdb holds only in-frame clones, not every one. The DNA gave D and trimming, while V, J and clone size come from that table. The repertoire holds under 250,000 clones, with 65% to 85% as singletons. V lost 6 bases and J 0 bases, leaving 9 bases between the germline ends. Germline CDR1 is MDHEN and CDR2 is SYDVKM. This CDR3 has 13 residues. Comment on this clone: A much larger clone is a single base away; this may be a read error.

The V gene is TRBV28, the J gene TRBJ2-7; tentative D call: TRBD2 (6 bases). What was sequenced was peripheral blood. The clonotype was recovered from a man aged 40-55 years with active or convalescent COVID-19. The CDR3 DNA follows: TGTGCCAGCAGCCCCGGGAGCTCCTACGAGCAGTACTTC. This sequence encodes CASSPGSSYEQYF.